This passage covers 22 T cell receptor beta chains from one sample sequenced in a study of beta chain features in type 1 diabetes. Study-level findings and limits: Patients with Type 1 diabetes showed moderately but significantly shorter TCRB CDR3s in all four CD4+ subsets.

No antigen is known for these receptors. Reverse transcribing all isolated RNA meant expressed TCRB transcripts were sequenced. The data were produced by immunoSEQ multiplex PCR, yet TCRdb's version contains in-frame clones alone and is incomplete. The sample holds around 600,000 clones, roughly 12% seen once. Sequencing was done on a sample of naive CD4+ T cells from blood. The receptors originated from a man aged 30 to 45 with type 1 diabetes.

This clone was observed a handful of times. This chain connects TRBV29-1 to TRBJ1-4; weak D call: TRBD1 (5 bases). The germline gives CDR1 SQVTM, CDR2 ANQGSEA. The CDR3 totals 14 residues. The V end lost 6 bases, the J end lost 4 bases, and 15 bases lay between the germline ends. CDR3 sequence: CSVPRGTRNEKLFF. The CDR3 DNA sequence: TGCAGCGTCCCACGTGGGACCCGTAATGAAAAACTGTTTTTT.

This rearrangement joins TRBV5-4 to TRBJ1-2; 10 bases line up with TRBD1. After removal of 3 bases from V and 6 bases from J, the junction contained 2 bases not matched to a gene. The CDR3 contains 13 residues. CDR1 SGHNT and CDR2 YYREEE come from the germline V gene (reference sequence). The CDR3 is CASSWGQGNGYTF. In DNA form, the CDR3 reads TGTGCCAGCAGCTGGGGACAGGGGAATGGCTACACCTTC.

The rearrangement uses TRBV29-1 and TRBJ1-2; the match to TRBD1 covers 7 bases. The CDR3 contains 11 residues. V trimming: 7 bases; J trimming: 4 bases; junction bases outside the gene matches: 3. Germline-derived CDR1 and CDR2 are SQVTM and ANQGSEA. CDR3 in DNA: TGCAGCGCCGGGACAGCCTATGGCTACACCTTC. It codes for CSAGTAYGYTF.

V gene TRBV9 combines with J gene TRBJ1-2, with 9 bases lining up with TRBD1. This CDR3 is built from 17 residues. Per germline, CDR1 SGDLS and CDR2 YYNGEE. V lost 2 bases to trimming and J lost 5 bases; unmatched junction nucleotides: 13. The CDR3 bases are TGTGCCAGCAGCGTGTTACCCGGGACAGGGATTGGTTATGGCTACACCTTC. Protein sequence: CASSVLPGTGIGYGYTF.

This clone has only a few counts. The V and J genes are TRBV9 and TRBJ1-4; D perhaps matches TRBD1 (5 bases). Germline CDR1 and CDR2: SGDLS and YYNGEE. The CDR3 sequence is 14 residues long. V gave up 4 bases and J gave up 8 bases, with 15 bases separating them. The CDR3 loop reads CASSPEGTGEKLFF. The CDR3 DNA sequence: TGTGCCAGCAGCCCAGAAGGGACGGGCGAAAAACTGTTTTTT.

This clone has more than one count but fewer than ten. The V call is TRBV2, the J call TRBJ2-1, with D tentatively TRBD1 (5 bases). The ends were cut back, 2 bases at V and 6 bases at J, with 14 bases in the middle. The CDR3 is made up of 15 amino acids. CDR1 is SNHLY, CDR2 FYNNEI, per germline. The CDR3 DNA is TGTGCCAGCAGTGAAAACAGGCAGGGTTTCAATGAGCAGTTCTTC. It specifies CASSENRQGFNEQFF.

The chain combines TRBV20-1 with TRBJ1-1; D unresolved. Germline V gives CDR1 DFQATT, CDR2 SNEGSKA (reference sequence). Trimming removed 6 bases from V and 3 bases from J, with 8 bases in between. The CDR3 has 11 amino acids. The CDR3 DNA reads TGCAGTGCCGCTAGGGACACTGAAGCTTTCTTT. It codes for CSAARDTEAFF.

Concerning this clone: The same CDR3 can be traced to other DNA sequences in this sample. The chain joins TRBV5-1 to TRBJ1-1, with 7 bases matching TRBD1. V lost 3 bases to trimming and J lost 0 bases; unmatched junction nucleotides: 2. The CDR3 has 14 residues. Looked up from germline, CDR1 is SGHRS and CDR2 is YFSETQ. CDR3 nucleotides: TGCGCCAGCAGCTCGACAGGGCTGAACACTGAAGCTTTCTTT. Residues: CASSSTGLNTEAFF.

CDR3 sequence: CASSESTGSWYGYTF. CDR3 nucleotide sequence: TGTGCCAGCAGTGAAAGTACAGGGTCGTGGTATGGCTACACCTTC. This sequence joins TRBV6-1 and TRBJ1-2, with D maybe TRBD1 (6 bases). CDR1 is MNHNS, CDR2 SASEGT, per germline. V was shortened by 2 bases and J by 5 bases, with 15 bases between the two germline ends. This CDR3 is 15 amino acids long.

CDR3 region: CASSPGLTPYEQYF. The DNA of the CDR3 is TGTGCCAGCAGCCCGGGCCTTACCCCCTACGAGCAGTACTTC. The V gene is TRBV7-2, the J gene TRBJ2-7, with D hard to call. Germline V gene sequence: CDR1 SGHTA, CDR2 FQGNSA. V lost 5 bases to trimming and J lost 2 bases, with 13 bases between them. This CDR3 has 14 residues. Combining the CDR3 with reference TRBV7-2 and TRBJ2-7 gives the whole variable domain GAGVSQSPSNKVTEKGKDVELRCDPISGHTALYWYRQSLGQGLEFLIYFQGNSAPDKSGLPSDRFSAERTGGSVSTLTIQRTQQEDSAVYLCASSPGLTPYEQYFGPGTRLTVT.

This clone came up a few times. The chain carries TRBV4-3 and TRBJ1-4, with 9 bases lining up with TRBD1. V lost 0 bases to trimming and J lost 11 bases; unmatched junction nucleotides: 4. The CDR3 loop spans 14 amino acids. Germline CDR1 and CDR2: LGHNA and YSLEER. DNA for the CDR3: TGCGCCAGCAGCCAAGATCCCGGGACAGGGAAACTGTTTTTT. Translation gives CASSQDPGTGKLFF.

The chain carries TRBV30 and TRBJ1-5, with a possible D match to TRBD1 (5 bases). Deletions cut 0 bases from V and 4 bases from J, with 13 bases between. Germline loops: CDR1 GTSNPN, CDR2 SVGIG (reference sequence). The CDR3 is 15 amino acids. Here the CDR3 DNA reads TGTGCCTGGAGTGTGGGCGACAGCGGGAATCAGCCCCAGCATTTT. Protein: CAWSVGDSGNQPQHF.

Here the CDR3 DNA reads TGTGCCAGCAGTTTACCCGGGACAGCCGTGGGCTATGGCTACACCTTC. Its protein product is CASSLPGTAVGYGYTF. V gene TRBV28 combines with J gene TRBJ1-2; 7 bases line up with TRBD1. Trimming cost V 2 bases and J 4 bases; bases outside gene matches: 10. The germline CDR1 and CDR2 sequences are MDHEN and SYDVKM. The CDR3 length is 16 residues.

This clone appeared a few times. V and J are TRBV30 and TRBJ1-5, with 8 bases lining up with TRBD1. Germline V lookup: CDR1 GTSNPN, CDR2 SVGIG (reference sequence). J gave up 5 bases and V 7 bases, and 7 bases lay outside the gene matches. The CDR3 consists of 13 residues. The CDR3 sequence: CAYTQGGDQPQHF. As DNA, the CDR3 is TGTGCCTATACACAGGGGGGGGATCAGCCCCAGCATTTT.

The table lists this clone with a few counts. The genes are TRBV9 and TRBJ2-3, with D unclear. Per germline, CDR1 SGDLS and CDR2 YYNGEE. The CDR3 has 16 residues. Trimming pared 6 bases from V and 2 bases from J, leaving 19 bases between. The CDR3 region is CASTDGPRAHTDTQYF. DNA for the CDR3: TGTGCCAGCACCGATGGACCGCGAGCTCACACAGATACGCAGTATTTT.

This clone has just a few counts. The chain has TRBV2 and TRBJ2-6; D is ambiguous. CDR1 and CDR2 (germline): SNHLY, FYNNEI. This CDR3 region has 13 residues. CDR3 coding DNA: TGTACCTACCTGGGGTCTGGGGCCAACGTCCTGACTTTC. Its protein is CTYLGSGANVLTF.

The rearrangement uses TRBV14 and TRBJ2-3, with D unresolved. Germline values: CDR1 SGHDN, CDR2 FVKESK. This CDR3 is built from 15 residues. The germline V and J ends were trimmed by 4 bases and 2 bases, with 13 bases remaining between them. CDR3 residues: CASSLESLYTDTQYF. The CDR3 bases are TGTGCCAGCAGCCTTGAATCCTTATACACAGATACGCAGTATTTT.

This clone appeared a few times. The J gene is TRBJ1-5, the V gene TRBV11-2, with D tentatively TRBD1 (5 bases). CDR3 length: 16 amino acids. Germline lookup yields CDR1 SGHAT and CDR2 FQNNGV. V dropped 5 bases and J dropped 4 bases, with 18 bases sitting between them. The CDR3 bases are TGTGCCAGCAGCCCCGACCAATGGGGCTTAAATCAGCCCCAGCATTTT. Translation: CASSPDQWGLNQPQHF.

The table lists this clone with a few counts. J is TRBJ1-2 and V is TRBV29-1; D is possibly TRBD1 (5 bases). The length of the CDR3 is 13 residues. The V and J ends lost 3 bases and 7 bases respectively, with 15 bases between them. In germline, CDR1 is SQVTM, CDR2 ANQGSEA. Here the CDR3 reads CSVDGPGSSGYTF. In DNA form, the CDR3 reads TGCAGCGTTGATGGTCCAGGGTCGAGTGGCTACACCTTC.

This clone came up a few times. Other DNA sequences in the same sample also yield this CDR3. The genes are TRBV7-2 and TRBJ2-7; D is perhaps TRBD2 (6 bases). The CDR3 has 14 residues. V lost 0 bases, J lost 4 bases, and 10 bases lay in between. Looked up from germline, CDR1 is SGHTA and CDR2 is FQGNSA. DNA for the CDR3: TGTGCCAGCAGCTTAGCAGCGGGTCCGTACGAGCAGTACTTC. Its translation: CASSLAAGPYEQYF.

This clone was seen more than once but under ten times. The rearrangement links TRBV7-2 to TRBJ2-1; TRBD2 aligns across 7 bases. The CDR3 extends over 13 amino acids. The germline CDR1 and CDR2 sequences are SGHTA and FQGNSA. V shed 5 bases and J 11 bases; nucleotides not matched to a gene: 9. The CDR3 nucleotides are TGTGCCAGCAGCCCTAGCGGCGGGGCCAAGCAGTTCTTC. As protein: CASSPSGGAKQFF.

Only a few counts were recorded for this clone. This chain connects TRBV9 to TRBJ1-2; D unresolved. CDR1 and CDR2 from the germline V gene are SGDLS and YYNGEE. Trimming took off 7 bases at V and 5 bases at J, with 9 bases between the two ends. The CDR3 contains 11 residues. The CDR3 DNA reads as TGTGCCAGCGCTATCCCGTATGGCTACACCTTC. Its translation is CASAIPYGYTF.